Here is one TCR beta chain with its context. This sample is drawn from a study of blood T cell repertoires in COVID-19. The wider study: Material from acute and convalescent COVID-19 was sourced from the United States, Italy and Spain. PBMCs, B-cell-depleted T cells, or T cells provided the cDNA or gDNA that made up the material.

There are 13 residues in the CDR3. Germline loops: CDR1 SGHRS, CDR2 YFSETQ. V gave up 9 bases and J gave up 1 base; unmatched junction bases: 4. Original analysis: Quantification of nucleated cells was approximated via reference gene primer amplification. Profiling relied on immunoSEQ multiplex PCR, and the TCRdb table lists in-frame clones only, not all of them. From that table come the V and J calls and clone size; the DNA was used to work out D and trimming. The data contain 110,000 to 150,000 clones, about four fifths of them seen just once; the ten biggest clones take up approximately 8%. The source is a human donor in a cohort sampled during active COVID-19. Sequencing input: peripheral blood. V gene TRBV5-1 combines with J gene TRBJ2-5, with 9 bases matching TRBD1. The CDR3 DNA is TGCGCCACCCGGACAGGGGTCCAAGAGACCCAGTACTTC. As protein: CATRTGVQETQYF.